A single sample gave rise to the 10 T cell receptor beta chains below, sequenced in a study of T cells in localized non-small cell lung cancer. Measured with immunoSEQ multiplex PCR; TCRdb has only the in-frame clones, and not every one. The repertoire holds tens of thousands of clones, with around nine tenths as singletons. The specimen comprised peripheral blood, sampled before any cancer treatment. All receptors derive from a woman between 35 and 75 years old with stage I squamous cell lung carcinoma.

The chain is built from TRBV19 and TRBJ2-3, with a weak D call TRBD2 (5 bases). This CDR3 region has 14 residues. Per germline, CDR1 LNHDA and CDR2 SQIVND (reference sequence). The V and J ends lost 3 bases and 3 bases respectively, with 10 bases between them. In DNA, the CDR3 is TGTGCCAGTAGTATGGGTCGGGGTACAGATACGCAGTATTTT. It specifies CASSMGRGTDTQYF.

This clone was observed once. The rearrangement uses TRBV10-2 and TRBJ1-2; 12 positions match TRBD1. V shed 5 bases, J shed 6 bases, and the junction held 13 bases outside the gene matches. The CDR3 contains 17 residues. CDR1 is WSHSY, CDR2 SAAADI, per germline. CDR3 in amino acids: CASSWGQGAKIGDGYTF. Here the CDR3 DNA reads TGCGCCAGCAGTTGGGGACAGGGGGCAAAAATAGGAGATGGCTACACCTTC.

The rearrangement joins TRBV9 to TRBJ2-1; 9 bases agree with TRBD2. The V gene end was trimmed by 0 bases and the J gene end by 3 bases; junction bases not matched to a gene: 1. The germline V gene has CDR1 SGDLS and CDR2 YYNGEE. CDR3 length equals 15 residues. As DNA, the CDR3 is TGTGCCAGCAGCGTAGTTAGCGGGGGCTACAATGAGCAGTTCTTC. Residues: CASSVVSGGYNEQFF. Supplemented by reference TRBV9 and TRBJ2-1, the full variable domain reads DSGVTQTPKHLITATGQRVTLRCSPRSGDLSVYWYQQSLDQGLQFLIQYYNGEERAKGNILERFSAQQFPDLHSELNLSSLELGDSALYFCASSVVSGGYNEQFFGPGTRLTVL.

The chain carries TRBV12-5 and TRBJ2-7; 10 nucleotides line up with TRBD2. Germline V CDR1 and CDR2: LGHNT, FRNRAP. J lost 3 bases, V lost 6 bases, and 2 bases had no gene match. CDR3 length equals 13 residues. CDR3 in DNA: TGTGCTAGTGGACTAGCGGGGATCTACGAGCAGTACTTC. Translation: CASGLAGIYEQYF.

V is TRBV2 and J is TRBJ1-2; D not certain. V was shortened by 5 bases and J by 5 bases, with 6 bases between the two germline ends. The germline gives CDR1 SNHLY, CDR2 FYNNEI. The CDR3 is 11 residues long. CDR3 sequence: CASSFGYGYTF. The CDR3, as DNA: TGTGCCAGCAGTTTTGGGTATGGCTACACCTTC.

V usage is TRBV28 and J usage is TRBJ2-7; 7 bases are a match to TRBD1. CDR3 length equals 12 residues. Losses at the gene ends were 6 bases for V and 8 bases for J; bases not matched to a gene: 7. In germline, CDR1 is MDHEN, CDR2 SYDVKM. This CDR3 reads CASSATGDQQYF. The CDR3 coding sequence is TGTGCCAGCAGCGCCACAGGGGACCAGCAGTACTTC.

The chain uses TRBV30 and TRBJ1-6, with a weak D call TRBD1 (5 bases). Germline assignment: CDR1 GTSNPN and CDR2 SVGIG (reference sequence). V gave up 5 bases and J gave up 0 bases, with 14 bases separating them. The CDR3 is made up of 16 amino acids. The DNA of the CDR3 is TGTGCCTGGCACATTCCGGGACTCTCCTATAATTCACCCCTCCACTTT. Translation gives CAWHIPGLSYNSPLHF.

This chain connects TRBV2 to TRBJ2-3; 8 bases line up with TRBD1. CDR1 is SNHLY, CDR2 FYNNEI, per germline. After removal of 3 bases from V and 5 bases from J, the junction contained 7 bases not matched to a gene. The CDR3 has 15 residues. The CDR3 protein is CASSDVRGRKDTQYF. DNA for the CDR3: TGTGCCAGCAGTGATGTCAGGGGGCGAAAAGATACGCAGTATTTT.

CDR3 region: CASSLEPGHSNEKLFF. DNA for the CDR3: TGTGCCAGCAGCTTAGAGCCGGGACATTCGAATGAAAAACTGTTTTTT. The chain is built from TRBV11-2 and TRBJ1-4; perhaps TRBD1 as D (6 bases). The germline V and J ends were trimmed by 0 bases and 5 bases, with 13 bases remaining between them. This CDR3 spans 16 amino acids. Germline lookup yields CDR1 SGHAT and CDR2 FQNNGV.

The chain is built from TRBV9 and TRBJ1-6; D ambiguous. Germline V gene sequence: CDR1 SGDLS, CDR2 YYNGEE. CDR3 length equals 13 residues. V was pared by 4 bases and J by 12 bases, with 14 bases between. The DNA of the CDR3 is TGTGCCAGCAGCCCGCAGTCCGATGGACCCCTCCACTTT. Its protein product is CASSPQSDGPLHF.